This T cell receptor (beta chain) originates from a study of cytomegalovirus exposure and HLA in healthy donors. Study-level information: Inside one of the first data releases sat about 85 million unique TCRs taken from HLA-typed donors.

Looked up from germline, CDR1 is MDHEN and CDR2 is SYDVKM. This CDR3 has 15 amino acids. V shed 1 base, J shed 7 bases, and the junction held 5 bases outside the gene matches. Primers: 60 Vbeta forward and 13 Jbeta reverse. Assay: immunoSEQ multiplex PCR; the TCRdb copy retains only in-frame clones and omits some. Of some 200,000 clones in the sample, 85% to 90% were seen once. General study results and limits: TRBV6-2, TRBV6-3 and some other V segments were excluded as indistinguishable.

Every donor was a healthy person donating bone marrow. In regard to this clone: Its antigen is as yet unknown.

The sequence came from a woman younger than 30 in good health and CMV-seronegative. Sequenced input: PBMCs. V gene TRBV28 combines with J gene TRBJ1-2, with 11 bases that match TRBD1. This CDR3 is CASSLSRTGGFGYTF. DNA for the CDR3: TGTGCCAGCAGTTTATCCAGGACAGGGGGCTTTGGCTACACCTTC.